This TCR beta chain was identified in a study of blood T cell repertoires in COVID-19. Study at large: The study drew acute and convalescent COVID-19 samples from the United States, Italy and Spain. T cells, B-cell-depleted T cells, or PBMCs provided the cDNA or gDNA that served as material.

Original analysis: For nucleated cells, counts were estimated from reference gene primer amplification. TCRdb's copy holds only in-frame clones and misses some; the assay was immunoSEQ multiplex PCR. From that table come the V and J calls and clone size; the DNA was used to work out D and trimming. The repertoire includes some 150,000 clones, about 85% of them detected once, and about 1% sits in the top ten. This TCR was sampled from a man in his forties with acute or convalescent COVID-19. The specimen was peripheral blood.

CDR3 sequence: CASSLPTAGADEQFF. CDR3 nucleotides: TGTGCCAGCAGCTTGCCCACCGCAGGGGCCGATGAGCAGTTCTTC. The chain employs TRBV5-4 and TRBJ2-1; possibly TRBD1 for D (6 bases). Germline lookup yields CDR1 SGHNT and CDR2 YYREEE (reference sequence). V shed 1 base and J shed 8 bases, with 16 bases lying between them. The CDR3 covers 15 residues.